The 8 T cell receptor beta chains given below trace back to one sample, sequenced in a study of blood T cell repertoires in COVID-19. Generated by immunoSEQ multiplex PCR, the TCRdb table keeps only in-frame clones and is missing some. The repertoire holds under 250,000 clones, with approximately 84% as singletons. Material for sequencing was peripheral blood. Every receptor here comes from a woman aged 45-60 years with active or convalescent COVID-19.

The rearrangement uses TRBV24-1 and TRBJ2-1; 9 bases are a match to TRBD1. CDR1 and CDR2 (germline): KGHDR, SFDVKD. The CDR3 length is 13 residues. Trimming at V came to 7 bases and at J to 5 bases, leaving 2 bases not matched to a gene. DNA of the CDR3: TGTGCCACCAGAGGGACAGGGAACAATGAGCAGTTCTTC. Translating it yields CATRGTGNNEQFF.

This rearrangement joins TRBV11-3 to TRBJ2-1; TRBD2 matches at 8 bases. Trimming at V came to 1 base and at J to 7 bases, leaving 6 bases not matched to a gene. Looked up from germline, CDR1 is SGHNT and CDR2 is YENEEA. The length of the CDR3 is 15 residues. The CDR3 region has the DNA TGTGCCAGCAGCTTAGGGCTAGCGGGCAAAAATGAGCAGTTCTTC. This codes for CASSLGLAGKNEQFF.

About this clone itself: Different DNA sequences within this sample yield the same CDR3. The J gene is TRBJ2-3, the V gene TRBV5-4; 11 bases line up with TRBD2. Germline loops: CDR1 SGHNT, CDR2 YYREEE (reference sequence). The CDR3 sequence is 15 residues long. The junction had 0 bases not matched to a gene; V was cut back by 0 bases and J by 3 bases. The CDR3 DNA reads TGTGCCAGCAGCTTGGGACTAGCGGGGACAGATACGCAGTATTTT. Protein product: CASSLGLAGTDTQYF. Combining the CDR3 with reference TRBV5-4 and TRBJ2-3 gives the whole variable domain ETGVTQSPTHLIKTRGQQVTLRCSSQSGHNTVSWYQQALGQGPQFIFQYYREEENGRGNFPPRFSGLQFPNYSSELNVNALELDDSALYLCASSLGLAGTDTQYFGPGTRLTVL.

V gene TRBV3-1 (or the pseudogene TRBV3-2) combines with J gene TRBJ2-7, with 10 bases aligning to TRBD2. The J segment lost 0 bases and the V segment lost 3 bases, leaving 11 bases of the junction unmatched. Germline V gives CDR1 LGHDT, CDR2 YNNKEL (reference sequence). The CDR3 runs to 18 residues. This chain's CDR3 is CASSQVTSGALSSYEQYF. The CDR3 DNA sequence: TGTGCCAGCAGCCAGGTTACTAGCGGGGCCTTAAGCTCCTACGAGCAGTACTTC.

This rearrangement joins TRBV28 to TRBJ1-2, with a possible D match to TRBD1 (6 bases). The ends were cut back, 7 bases at V and 7 bases at J, with 16 bases in the middle. This CDR3 is 13 amino acids long. Looked up from germline, CDR1 is MDHEN and CDR2 is SYDVKM. The CDR3 sequence is CASTLRGSGGYTF. The CDR3 nucleotides are TGTGCCAGCACCCTAAGGGGGTCTGGTGGCTACACCTTC.

This sequence joins TRBV7-9 and TRBJ1-3; 9 nucleotides agree with TRBD1. The CDR3 is 15 residues long. The V gene end was trimmed by 6 bases and the J gene end by 3 bases; junction bases not matched to a gene: 6. Germline V gene data show CDR1 as SEHNR and CDR2 as FQNEAQ (reference sequence). In DNA, the CDR3 is TGTGCCAGCAGTCCGGGACAGGGTTTTGGAAACACCATATATTTT. The encoded protein is CASSPGQGFGNTIYF.

The J gene is TRBJ1-5, the V gene TRBV7-9, with 10 positions matching TRBD1. This CDR3 comprises 11 residues. Per germline, CDR1 SEHNR and CDR2 FQNEAQ (reference sequence). The ends lost 3 bases at V and 15 bases at J; junction bases unmatched: 2. CDR3 protein: CASSFWDRGHF. Written as DNA, the CDR3 is TGTGCCAGCAGCTTCTGGGACAGGGGGCATTTT.

V gene TRBV7-3 combines with J gene TRBJ2-1; 8 nucleotides line up with TRBD2. This CDR3 region has 18 residues. The germline gives CDR1 SGHTA, CDR2 FQGTGA. V lost 6 bases and J lost 5; bases outside the gene matches: 18. The CDR3 sequence is CASRFKGRPGLGNNEQFF. The CDR3 DNA reads as TGTGCCAGCAGATTCAAGGGGAGACCGGGACTAGGGAACAATGAGCAGTTCTTC.